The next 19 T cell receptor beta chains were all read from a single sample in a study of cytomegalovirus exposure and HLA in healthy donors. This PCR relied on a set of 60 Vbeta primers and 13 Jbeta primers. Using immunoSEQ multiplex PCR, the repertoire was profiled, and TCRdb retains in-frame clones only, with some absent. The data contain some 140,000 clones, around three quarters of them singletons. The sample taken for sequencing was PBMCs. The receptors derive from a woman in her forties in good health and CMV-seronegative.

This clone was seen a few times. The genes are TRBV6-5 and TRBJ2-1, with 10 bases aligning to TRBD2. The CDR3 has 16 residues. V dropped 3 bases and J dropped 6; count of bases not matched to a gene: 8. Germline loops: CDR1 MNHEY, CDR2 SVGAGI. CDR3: CASSYHPSGGLNEQFF. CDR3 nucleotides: TGTGCCAGCAGTTATCACCCTAGCGGGGGCCTCAATGAGCAGTTCTTC.

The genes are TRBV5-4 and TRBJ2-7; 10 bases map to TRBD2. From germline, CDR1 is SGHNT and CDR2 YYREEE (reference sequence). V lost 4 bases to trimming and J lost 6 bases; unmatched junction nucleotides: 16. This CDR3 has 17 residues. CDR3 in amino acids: CASSPGVLAGVGAEQYF. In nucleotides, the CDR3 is TGTGCCAGCAGCCCGGGGGTCCTAGCGGGAGTGGGGGCCGAGCAGTACTTC.

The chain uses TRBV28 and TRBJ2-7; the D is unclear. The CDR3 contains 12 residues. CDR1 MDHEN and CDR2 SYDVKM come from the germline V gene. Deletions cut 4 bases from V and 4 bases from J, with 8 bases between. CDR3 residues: CASSYLRYEQYF. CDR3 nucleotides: TGTGCCAGCAGTTATTTGCGTTACGAGCAGTACTTC.

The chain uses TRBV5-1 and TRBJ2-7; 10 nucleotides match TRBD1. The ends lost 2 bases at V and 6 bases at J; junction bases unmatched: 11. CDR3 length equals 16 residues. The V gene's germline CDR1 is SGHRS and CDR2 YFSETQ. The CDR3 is CASSFPPDRGPLEQYF. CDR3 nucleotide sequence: TGCGCCAGCAGCTTCCCCCCCGACAGGGGGCCTCTCGAGCAGTACTTC.

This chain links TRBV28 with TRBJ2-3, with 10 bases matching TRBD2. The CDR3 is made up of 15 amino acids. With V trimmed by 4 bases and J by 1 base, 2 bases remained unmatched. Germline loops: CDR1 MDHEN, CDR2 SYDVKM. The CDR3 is CASSSLAGGTDTQYF. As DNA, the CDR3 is TGTGCCAGCAGTTCGCTAGCGGGGGGCACAGATACGCAGTATTTT.

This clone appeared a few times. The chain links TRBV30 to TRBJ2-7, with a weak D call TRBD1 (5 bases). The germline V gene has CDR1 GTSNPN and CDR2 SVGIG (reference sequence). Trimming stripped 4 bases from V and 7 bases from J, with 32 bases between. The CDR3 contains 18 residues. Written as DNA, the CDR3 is TGTGCCTGGAACTCCATTAAACCCACGGCAGGGATATTCAATGAGCAGTACTTC. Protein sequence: CAWNSIKPTAGIFNEQYF. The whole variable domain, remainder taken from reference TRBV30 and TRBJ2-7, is SQTIHQWPATLVQPVGSPLSLECTVEGTSNPNLYWYRQAAGRGLQLLFYSVGIGQISSEVPQNLSASRPQDRQFILSSKKLLLSDSGFYLCAWNSIKPTAGIFNEQYFGPGTRLTVT.

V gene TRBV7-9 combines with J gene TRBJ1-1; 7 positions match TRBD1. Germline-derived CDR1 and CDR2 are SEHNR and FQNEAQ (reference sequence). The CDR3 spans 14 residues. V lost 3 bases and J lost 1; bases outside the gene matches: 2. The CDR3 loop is CASSFSGGNTEAFF. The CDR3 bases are TGTGCCAGCAGCTTTTCAGGGGGGAACACTGAAGCTTTCTTT.

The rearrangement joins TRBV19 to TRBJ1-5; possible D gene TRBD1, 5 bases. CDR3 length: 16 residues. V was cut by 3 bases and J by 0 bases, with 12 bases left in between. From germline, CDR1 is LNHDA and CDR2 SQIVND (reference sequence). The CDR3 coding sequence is TGTGCCAGTAGTATCGACAGACCCTATAGCAATCAGCCCCAGCATTTT. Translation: CASSIDRPYSNQPQHF. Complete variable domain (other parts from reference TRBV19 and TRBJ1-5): DGGITQSPKYLFRKEGQNVTLSCEQNLNHDAMYWYRQDPGQGLRLIYYSQIVNDFQKGDIAEGYSVSREKKESFPLTVTSAQKNPTAFYLCASSIDRPYSNQPQHFGDGTRLSIL.

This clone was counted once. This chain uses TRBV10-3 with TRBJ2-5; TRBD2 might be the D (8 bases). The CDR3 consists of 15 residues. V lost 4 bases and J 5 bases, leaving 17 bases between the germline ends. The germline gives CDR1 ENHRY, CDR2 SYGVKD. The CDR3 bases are TGTGCCATCAGTGCCCCGGGAGGGGGCTTGGAGACCCAGTACTTC. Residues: CAISAPGGGLETQYF.

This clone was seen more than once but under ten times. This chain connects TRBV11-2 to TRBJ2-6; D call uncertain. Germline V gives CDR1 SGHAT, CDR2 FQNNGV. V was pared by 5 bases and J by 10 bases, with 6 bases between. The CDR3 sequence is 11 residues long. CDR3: CASSPENVLTF. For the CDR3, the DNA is TGTGCCAGCAGCCCCGAGAACGTCCTGACTTTC.

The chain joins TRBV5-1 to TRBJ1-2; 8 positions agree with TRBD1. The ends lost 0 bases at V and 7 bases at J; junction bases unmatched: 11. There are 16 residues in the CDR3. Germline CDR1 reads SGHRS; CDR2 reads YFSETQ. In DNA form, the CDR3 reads TGCGCCAGCAGCTTGGAGACAGGGGTGTTTCCCGGTGGCTACACCTTC. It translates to CASSLETGVFPGGYTF.

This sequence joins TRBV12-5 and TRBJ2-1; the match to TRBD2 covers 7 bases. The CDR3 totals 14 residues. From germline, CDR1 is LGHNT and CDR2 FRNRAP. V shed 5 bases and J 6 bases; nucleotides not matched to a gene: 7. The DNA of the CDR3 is TGTGCTAGTGGTGCGGGGGAAGTACCCAATGAGCAGTTCTTC. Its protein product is CASGAGEVPNEQFF.

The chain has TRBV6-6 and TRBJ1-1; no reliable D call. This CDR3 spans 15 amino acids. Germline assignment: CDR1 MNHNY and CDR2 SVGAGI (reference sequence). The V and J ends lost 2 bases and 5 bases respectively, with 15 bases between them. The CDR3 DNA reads TGTGCCAGCAGTTACGGGGAGGGCCCGAGGACTGAAGCTTTCTTT. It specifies CASSYGEGPRTEAFF.

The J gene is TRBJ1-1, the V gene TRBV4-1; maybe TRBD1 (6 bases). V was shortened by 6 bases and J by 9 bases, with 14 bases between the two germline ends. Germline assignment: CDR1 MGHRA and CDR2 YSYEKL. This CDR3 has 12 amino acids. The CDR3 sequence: CASRNTGHQAFF. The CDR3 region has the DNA TGCGCCAGCAGGAACACAGGGCATCAAGCTTTCTTT.

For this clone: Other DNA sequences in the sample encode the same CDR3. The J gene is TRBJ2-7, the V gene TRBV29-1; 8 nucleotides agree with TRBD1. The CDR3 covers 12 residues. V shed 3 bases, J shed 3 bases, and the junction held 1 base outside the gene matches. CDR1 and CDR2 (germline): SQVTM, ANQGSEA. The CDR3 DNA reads TGCAGCGTTGAGACAGGGGTCTACGAGCAGTACTTC. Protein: CSVETGVYEQYF.

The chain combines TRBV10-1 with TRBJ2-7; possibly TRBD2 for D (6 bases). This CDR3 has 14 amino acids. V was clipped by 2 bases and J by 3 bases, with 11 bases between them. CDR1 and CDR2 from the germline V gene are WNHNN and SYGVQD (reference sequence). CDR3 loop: CASSEGGFGYEQYF. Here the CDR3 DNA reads TGCGCCAGCAGTGAGGGGGGGTTCGGCTACGAGCAGTACTTC.

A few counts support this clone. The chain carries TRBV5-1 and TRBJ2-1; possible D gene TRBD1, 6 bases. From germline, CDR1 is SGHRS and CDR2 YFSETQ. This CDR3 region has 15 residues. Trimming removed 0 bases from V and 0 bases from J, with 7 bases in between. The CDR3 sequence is CASSLETGSYNEQFF. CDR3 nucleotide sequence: TGCGCCAGCAGCTTGGAGACAGGCTCCTACAATGAGCAGTTCTTC.

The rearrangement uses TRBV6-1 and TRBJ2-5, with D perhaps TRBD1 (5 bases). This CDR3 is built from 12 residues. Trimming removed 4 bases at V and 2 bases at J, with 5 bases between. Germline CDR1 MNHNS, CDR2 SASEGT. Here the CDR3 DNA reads TGTGCCAGCAGTGGACAGCAAGAGACCCAGTACTTC. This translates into CASSGQQETQYF.

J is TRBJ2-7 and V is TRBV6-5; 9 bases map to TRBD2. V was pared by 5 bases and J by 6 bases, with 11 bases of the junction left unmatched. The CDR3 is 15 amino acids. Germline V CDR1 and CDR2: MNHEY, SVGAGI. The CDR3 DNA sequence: TGTGCCAGCAGTCCCCAGGGGCGGGAGGGCCCCGAGCAGTACTTC. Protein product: CASSPQGREGPEQYF.